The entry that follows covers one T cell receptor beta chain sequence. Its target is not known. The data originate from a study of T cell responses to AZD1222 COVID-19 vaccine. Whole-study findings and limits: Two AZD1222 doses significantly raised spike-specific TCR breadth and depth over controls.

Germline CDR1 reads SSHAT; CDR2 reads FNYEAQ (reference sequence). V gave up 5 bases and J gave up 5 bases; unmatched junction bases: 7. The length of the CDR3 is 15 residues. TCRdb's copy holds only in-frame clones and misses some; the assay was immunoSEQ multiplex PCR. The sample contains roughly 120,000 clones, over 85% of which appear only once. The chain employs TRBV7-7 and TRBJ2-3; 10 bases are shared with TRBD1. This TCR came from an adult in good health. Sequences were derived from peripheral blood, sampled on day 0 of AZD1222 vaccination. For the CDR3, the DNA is TGTGCCAGCAGCCCCGGGACAGGGGAGTTAGATACGCAGTATTTT. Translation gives CASSPGTGELDTQYF.